Listed here are 8 T cell receptor beta chains from one sample, sequenced in a study of blood T cell repertoires in COVID-19. Profiling relied on immunoSEQ multiplex PCR, and the TCRdb table lists in-frame clones only, not all of them. The sample has about 88,000 clones; 90% are singletons. The specimen sequenced was peripheral blood. These receptors all come from a man aged 55-75 years with acute or convalescent COVID-19.

The chain employs TRBV19 and TRBJ1-6; D remains ambiguous. Trimming left V 6 bases short and J 11 bases short, with 20 bases between. This CDR3 has 15 residues. Germline V gene lookup returns CDR1 LNHDA and CDR2 SQIVND (reference sequence). The CDR3 DNA is TGTGCCAGTAGAACAGCGCCGGGAACGGGCACACCCCTCCACTTT. Its protein is CASRTAPGTGTPLHF.

This chain connects TRBV10-3 to TRBJ1-6; TRBD1 matches at 11 bases. The CDR3 sequence is 14 residues long. V dropped 6 bases and J dropped 8; count of bases not matched to a gene: 3. Germline CDR1 ENHRY, CDR2 SYGVKD. The CDR3 region has the DNA TGTGCCATCAGCCCGGGACAGGGGGATTCACCCCTCCACTTT. Protein: CAISPGQGDSPLHF.

This rearrangement joins TRBV3-1 (or the pseudogene TRBV3-2) to TRBJ1-1; possibly TRBD1 for D (5 bases). Germline V gene lookup returns CDR1 LGHDT and CDR2 YNNKEL (reference sequence). This CDR3 spans 14 amino acids. Deletions cut 4 bases from V and 1 base from J, with 10 bases between. CDR3 sequence reads: CASSLPGGNTEAFF. In nucleotides, the CDR3 is TGTGCCAGCAGCCTCCCGGGGGGGAACACTGAAGCTTTCTTT.

Remarks on this clone: The junction differs from germline at one of its ends, possibly a read error. The rearrangement joins TRBV7-9 to TRBJ2-7; 10 bases match TRBD2. The length of the CDR3 is 13 residues. CDR1 SEHNR and CDR2 FQNEAQ come from the germline V gene (reference sequence). The CDR3 is CASSLAGGREQYF. CDR3 DNA sequence: TGTGCCAGCAGTTTAGCGGGAGGCAGGGAGCAGTACTTC. The complete variable domain, with remaining parts taken from reference TRBV7-9 and TRBJ2-7, reads DTGVSQNPRHKITKRGQNVTFRCDPISEHNRLYWYRQTLGQGPEFLTYFQNEAQLEKSRLLSDRFSAERPKGSFSTLEIQRTEQGDSAMYLCASSLAGGREQYFGPGTRLTVT.

The chain combines TRBV11-2 with TRBJ2-1; D is possibly TRBD2 (6 bases). CDR1 and CDR2 (germline): SGHAT, FQNNGV. V was trimmed by 5 bases and J by 7 bases, leaving 21 bases between them. The CDR3 runs to 16 residues. This CDR3 reads CASSPKSYRAGNEQFF. DNA of the CDR3: TGTGCCAGCAGCCCCAAATCTTACCGGGCGGGGAATGAGCAGTTCTTC. The variable domain in full, completed from reference TRBV11-2 and TRBJ2-1, reads EAGVAQSPRYKIIEKRQSVAFWCNPISGHATLYWYQQILGQGPKLLIQFQNNGVVDDSQLPKDRFSAERLKGVDSTLKIQPAKLEDSAVYLCASSPKSYRAGNEQFFGPGTRLTVL.

This clone came up a few times. The chain is built from TRBV6-1 and TRBJ2-7; D gene ambiguous. Germline V gene lookup returns CDR1 MNHNS and CDR2 SASEGT. V was clipped by 0 bases and J by 4 bases, with 7 bases between them. The CDR3 loop spans 13 amino acids. The CDR3 loop is CASSEARHYEQYF. CDR3 DNA sequence: TGTGCCAGCAGTGAAGCGCGACATTACGAGCAGTACTTC.

The CDR3 DNA reads as TGTGCCAGCAGAGGGCACTCCGAGGGCCATACTGAGCAGTTCTTC. Its translation is CASRGHSEGHTEQFF. The V call is TRBV7-9, the J call TRBJ2-1, with D maybe TRBD2 (5 bases). The germline V gene has CDR1 SEHNR and CDR2 FQNEAQ (reference sequence). The CDR3 sequence is 15 residues long. V was pared by 6 bases and J by 9 bases, with 21 bases between.

This chain joins TRBV29-1 and TRBJ1-1, with TRBD1 matching 9 bases. The CDR3 has 13 amino acids. Germline lookup yields CDR1 SQVTM and CDR2 ANQGSEA. J lost 5 bases, V lost 7 bases, and 8 bases had no gene match. CDR3 protein: CSAGTGSRTEAFF. The CDR3 nucleotides read TGCAGCGCAGGGACAGGGAGTCGTACTGAAGCTTTCTTT.